The text below deals with one T cell receptor (beta chain). Its target is unknown. One end of the junction varies from germline; a read error may be responsible. Co-extracting RNA and DNA was done with about 17-31 mg of unsorted bulk tissue as input. Subjects presented with primary liver carcinoma managed by surgical resection. Whichever tumor sample was examined, it had over 80% viable tumor cells. Production of TCR beta cDNA used around 0.45 ug total RNA together with a constant-region primer. Three nested multiplex PCR rounds, a slightly modified ARM-PCR, produced the libraries for TCR beta. With TRBV1-TRBV30 forward primers and a C-beta reverse primer, the first two PCR rounds were run for around 10 cycles each. MiXCR, applied by TCRdb to the multiplex PCR reads, yields one record per CDR3 protein. The data contain some 180,000 distinct CDR3 sequences, just under 85% of them seen just once; the ten biggest clones take up roughly 18%.

These data belong to a study of tumor-infiltrating lymphocytes in primary liver carcinoma. In the study overall: These patients were men and women whose ages were 30 to 69 years. Study results and limitations: Paired tumor-adjacent and tumor-blood samples overlapped less than tumor region pairs did.

The CDR3 consists of 17 residues. The germline gives CDR1 SGHAT, CDR2 FQDESV (reference sequence). The TCR originated in a man between 35 and 55 years old with primary liver carcinoma and hepatitis B virus infection. The chain employs TRBV11-1 and TRBJ2-4; 7 bases fit TRBD2. Material: tumor tissue from primary liver carcinoma. In nucleotides, the CDR3 is TGTGTCAGCAGTTTTCCCGGGATAAGCGGGACCAAAAACATTCAGTACTTC. Protein product: CVSSFPGISGTKNIQYF.